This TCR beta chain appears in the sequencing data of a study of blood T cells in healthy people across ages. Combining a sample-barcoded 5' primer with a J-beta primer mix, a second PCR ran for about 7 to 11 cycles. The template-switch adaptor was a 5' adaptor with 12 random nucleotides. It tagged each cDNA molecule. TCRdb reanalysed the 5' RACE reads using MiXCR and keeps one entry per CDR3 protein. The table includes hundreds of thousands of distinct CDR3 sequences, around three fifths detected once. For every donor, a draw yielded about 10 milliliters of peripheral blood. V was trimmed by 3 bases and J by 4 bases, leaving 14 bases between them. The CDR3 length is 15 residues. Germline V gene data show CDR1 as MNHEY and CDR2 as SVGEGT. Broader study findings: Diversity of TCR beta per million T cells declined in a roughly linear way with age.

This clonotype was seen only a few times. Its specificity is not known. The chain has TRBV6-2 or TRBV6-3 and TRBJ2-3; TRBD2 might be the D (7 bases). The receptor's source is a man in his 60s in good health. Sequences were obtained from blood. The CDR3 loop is CASSYRQGRADTQYF. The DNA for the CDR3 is TGTGCCAGCAGTTATAGGCAGGGGAGGGCAGATACGCAGTATTTT.